A single sample is the source of the 19 T cell receptor beta chains below, sequenced in a study of identical twins. TCRdb independently ran MiXCR on the 5' RACE reads; one entry per CDR3 protein. The sample carries about 1.7 million distinct CDR3 sequences, about 32% recorded once. The sequencing input was cord blood. The source is a newborn girl in good health.

CDR3 sequence (DNA): TGCAGTGCTAGCGGGAGGGCCGCTCAAGCAGATACGCAGTATTTT. Translated, it gives CSASGRAAQADTQYF. V usage is TRBV20-1 and J usage is TRBJ2-3; TRBD2 matches at 8 bases. Germline V gene lookup returns CDR1 DFQATT and CDR2 SNEGSKA (reference sequence). The junction had 9 bases not matched to a gene; V was cut back by 3 bases and J by 4 bases. The CDR3 length is 15 residues.

The chain is built from TRBV28 and TRBJ2-1, with TRBD2 identical over 7 bases. The CDR3 runs 17 residues. Germline CDR1 is MDHEN and CDR2 is SYDVKM. Trimming removed 5 bases from V and 4 bases from J; junction bases left unmatched: 14. The CDR3 protein is CASSTPFREGPYNEQFF. CDR3 in DNA: TGTGCCAGCAGTACTCCCTTTAGGGAGGGCCCATACAATGAGCAGTTCTTC.

The gene calls are TRBV28 and TRBJ2-7; D assignment may be TRBD1 or TRBD2 (5 bases each). The CDR3 loop spans 17 amino acids. Germline CDR1 is MDHEN and CDR2 is SYDVKM. Trimming cost V 1 base and J 3 bases, with 19 bases left between them. The CDR3 here is CASSLYGDRDVNYEQYF. CDR3 nucleotide sequence: TGTGCCAGCAGTTTATATGGGGACCGGGACGTAAACTACGAGCAGTACTTC.

This chain uses TRBV29-1 with TRBJ2-7; no firm D call. Germline V gene sequence: CDR1 SQVTM, CDR2 ANQGSEA. CDR3 length equals 13 residues. The ends were cut back, 4 bases at V and 1 base at J, with 11 bases in the middle. The CDR3 loop is CSVGSHQSYEQYF. As DNA, the CDR3 is TGCAGCGTTGGGTCCCACCAATCCTACGAGCAGTACTTC.

This clonotype was seen more than once but under ten times. The DNA for the CDR3 is TGTGCCAGCACCCGCACTAGCGGGGTAAACAATGAGCAGTTCTTC. This codes for CASTRTSGVNNEQFF. J is TRBJ2-1 and V is TRBV27; 10 nucleotides match TRBD2. In germline, CDR1 is MNHEY, CDR2 SMNVEV (reference sequence). The CDR3 consists of 15 residues. The V gene end was trimmed by 7 bases and the J gene end by 5 bases; junction bases not matched to a gene: 8.

The chain links TRBV11-2 to TRBJ2-1; tentatively, D is TRBD1 or TRBD2 (5 bases each). Germline V gene data show CDR1 as SGHAT and CDR2 as FQNNGV. This CDR3 has 12 residues. The ends were cut back, 1 base at V and 10 bases at J, with 8 bases in the middle. The CDR3 DNA sequence: TGTGCCAGCAGCTTAGCGGGACCCGAGCAGTTCTTC. Residues: CASSLAGPEQFF.

The chain has TRBV10-3 and TRBJ2-7; D tentatively reads TRBD1 or TRBD2 (5 bases each). The germline V and J ends were trimmed by 8 bases and 2 bases, with 16 bases remaining between them. This CDR3 comprises 14 residues. Germline V gene lookup returns CDR1 ENHRY and CDR2 SYGVKD. The CDR3 DNA sequence: TGTGCCATCGGGGGTGGTGACGCGACCTACGAGCAGTACTTC. Protein: CAIGGGDATYEQYF.

V gene TRBV14 combines with J gene TRBJ1-1; D is ambiguous. V lost 1 base and J lost 2, with 11 bases in between. The CDR3 totals 15 residues. CDR1 is SGHDN and CDR2 is FVKESK in the germline V gene. The CDR3 region is CASSQGSTPNTEAFF. CDR3 in DNA: TGTGCCAGCAGCCAAGGGTCCACCCCTAACACTGAAGCTTTCTTT.

A few counts support this clonotype. The chain has TRBV20-1 and TRBJ2-7; D gene uncertain. In germline, CDR1 is DFQATT, CDR2 SNEGSKA (reference sequence). Trimming left V 5 bases short and J 6 bases short, with 14 bases between. The CDR3 has 12 residues. In nucleotides, the CDR3 is TGCAGTGCTGCCGGTTCCTCCCGCGAGCAGTACTTC. Its translation: CSAAGSSREQYF.

In its sample, this clonotype was seen many times. This rearrangement joins TRBV25-1 to TRBJ2-7, with TRBD1 identical over 7 bases. The CDR3 spans 13 residues. The V segment lost 8 bases and the J segment 1 base; nucleotides outside the gene matches: 5. Germline assignment: CDR1 MGHDK and CDR2 SYGVNS. For the CDR3, the DNA is TGTGCCAGCCGCAAACAGGGGTCCTACGAGCAGTACTTC. Its translation: CASRKQGSYEQYF.

V usage is TRBV24-1 and J usage is TRBJ2-1; 10 bases align to TRBD1. The germline V gene has CDR1 KGHDR and CDR2 SFDVKD. The CDR3 has 16 amino acids. Trimming removed 1 base from V and 11 bases from J; junction bases left unmatched: 10. The CDR3 DNA sequence: TGTGCCACCAGTGATTTTCCCCGACAGGGGGCGGCGAAGCAGTTCTTC. Residues: CATSDFPRQGAAKQFF.

The chain is built from TRBV10-3 and TRBJ1-4; unclear D gene. The CDR3 totals 13 residues. Trimming took off 10 bases at V and 3 bases at J, with 12 bases between the two ends. The germline gives CDR1 ENHRY, CDR2 SYGVKD. The CDR3 is CATADGSNEKLFF. The CDR3 bases are TGTGCCACCGCAGACGGGTCTAATGAAAAACTGTTTTTT.

The chain joins TRBV7-9 to TRBJ2-1; the match to TRBD2 covers 11 bases. There are 16 residues in the CDR3. Germline V gene sequence: CDR1 SEHNR, CDR2 FQNEAQ (reference sequence). Unmatched junction bases numbered 9, after V lost 7 bases and J lost 4 bases. CDR3 protein: CASTQIAGGPYNEQFF. The DNA for the CDR3 is TGTGCCAGCACCCAGATAGCGGGGGGGCCTTACAATGAGCAGTTCTTC.

This clonotype was found a few times. The CDR3 protein is CASSPREGGTDTQYF. As DNA, the CDR3 is TGTGCCAGCAGTCCGAGGGAGGGGGGCACAGATACGCAGTATTTT. This chain links TRBV27 with TRBJ2-3, with D tentatively TRBD2 (7 bases). Looked up from germline, CDR1 is MNHEY and CDR2 is SMNVEV (reference sequence). V lost 5 bases and J lost 1, with 13 bases in between. The CDR3 length is 15 residues.

The chain joins TRBV27 to TRBJ2-1; 15 bases match TRBD2. V gave up 5 bases and J gave up 6 bases; unmatched junction bases: 8. The CDR3 sequence is 17 residues long. The germline gives CDR1 MNHEY, CDR2 SMNVEV (reference sequence). CDR3 sequence reads: CASSPPPGLAGGNEQFF. The DNA of the CDR3 is TGTGCCAGCAGTCCCCCCCCGGGACTAGCGGGAGGCAATGAGCAGTTCTTC.

This clonotype was seen only a few times. J is TRBJ2-7 and V is TRBV12-3 or TRBV12-4; TRBD2 aligns across 7 bases. V dropped 4 bases and J dropped 2; count of bases not matched to a gene: 8. The CDR3 is 15 residues long. Written as DNA, the CDR3 is TGTGCCAGCAGTTCATCTATAGCGGGTACCTACGAGCAGTACTTC. It is translated as CASSSSIAGTYEQYF.

This clonotype was counted only a few times. The chain combines TRBV7-2 with TRBJ2-1; 11 nucleotides agree with TRBD2. The junction had 3 bases not matched to a gene; V was cut back by 0 bases and J by 8 bases. The CDR3 loop spans 15 amino acids. From germline, CDR1 is SGHTA and CDR2 FQGNSA. The CDR3 DNA reads as TGTGCCAGCAGCTTAGCACTAGCGGGAGTCCATGAGCAGTTCTTC. Translation: CASSLALAGVHEQFF. The whole variable domain, filled in from reference TRBV7-2 and TRBJ2-1, reads GAGVSQSPSNKVTEKGKDVELRCDPISGHTALYWYRQSLGQGLEFLIYFQGNSAPDKSGLPSDRFSAERTGGSVSTLTIQRTQQEDSAVYLCASSLALAGVHEQFFGPGTRLTVL.

CDR3 region: CASSWSETQFF. CDR3 in DNA: TGTGCCAGCAGCTGGTCAGAGACCCAGTTCTTC. The chain carries TRBV7-2 and TRBJ2-1; D is unclear. The germline CDR1 and CDR2 sequences are SGHTA and FQGNSA. The CDR3 runs to 11 residues. Trimming cost V 4 bases and J 13 bases, with 11 bases left between them.

The chain is built from TRBV12-3 or TRBV12-4 and TRBJ2-7; a possible D gene is TRBD2 (5 bases). V shed 5 bases and J shed 3 bases, with 20 bases lying between them. The CDR3 covers 16 residues. CDR3 loop: CASSPLTGGPFYEQYF. As DNA, the CDR3 is TGTGCCAGCAGTCCCTTGACTGGCGGGCCGTTCTACGAGCAGTACTTC.